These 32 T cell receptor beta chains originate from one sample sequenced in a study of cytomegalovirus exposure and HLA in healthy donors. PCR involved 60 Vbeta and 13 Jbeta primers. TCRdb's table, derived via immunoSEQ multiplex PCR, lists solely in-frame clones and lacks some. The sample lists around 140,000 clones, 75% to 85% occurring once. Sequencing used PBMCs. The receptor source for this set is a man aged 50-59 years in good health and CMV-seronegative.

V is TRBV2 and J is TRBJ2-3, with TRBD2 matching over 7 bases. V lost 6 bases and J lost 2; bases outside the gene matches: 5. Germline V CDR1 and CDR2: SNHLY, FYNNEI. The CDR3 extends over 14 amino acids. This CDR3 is CASRGSGITDTQYF. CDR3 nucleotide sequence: TGTGCCAGCAGAGGGAGCGGGATCACAGATACGCAGTATTTT. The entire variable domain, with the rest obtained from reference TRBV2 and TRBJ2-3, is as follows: EPEVTQTPSHQVTQMGQEVILRCVPISNHLYFYWYRQILGQKVEFLVSFYNNEISEKSEIFDDQFSVERPDGSNFTLKIRSTKLEDSAMYFCASRGSGITDTQYFGPGTRLTVL.

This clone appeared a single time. The DNA of the CDR3 is TGCAGCGTTGATTTCGGGACAGGGGGCAGCGAGCAGTACTTC. Translating gives CSVDFGTGGSEQYF. The chain combines TRBV29-1 with TRBJ2-5; 12 bases are a match to TRBD1. The better agreement between TRBJ2-7 and the DNA end casts doubt on the J call. CDR1 SQVTM and CDR2 ANQGSEA come from the germline V gene. The CDR3 runs 14 residues.

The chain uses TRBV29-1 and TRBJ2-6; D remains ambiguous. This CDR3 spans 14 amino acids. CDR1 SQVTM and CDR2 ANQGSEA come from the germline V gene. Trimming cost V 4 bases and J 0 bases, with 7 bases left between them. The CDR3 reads CSVGGDSGANVLTF. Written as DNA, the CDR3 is TGCAGCGTTGGCGGCGACTCTGGGGCCAACGTCCTGACTTTC.

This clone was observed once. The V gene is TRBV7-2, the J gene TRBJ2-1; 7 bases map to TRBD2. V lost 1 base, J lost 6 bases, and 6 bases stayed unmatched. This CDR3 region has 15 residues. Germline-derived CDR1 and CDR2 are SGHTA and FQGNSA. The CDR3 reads CASSLGAGVINEQFF. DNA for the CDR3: TGTGCCAGCAGCTTAGGGGCGGGAGTAATCAATGAGCAGTTCTTC.

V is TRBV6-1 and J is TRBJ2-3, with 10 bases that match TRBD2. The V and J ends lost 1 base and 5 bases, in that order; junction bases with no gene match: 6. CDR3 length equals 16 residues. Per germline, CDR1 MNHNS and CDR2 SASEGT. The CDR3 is CASSEVRASGRDTQYF. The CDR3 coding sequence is TGTGCCAGCAGTGAAGTTCGGGCTAGCGGGAGAGATACGCAGTATTTT.

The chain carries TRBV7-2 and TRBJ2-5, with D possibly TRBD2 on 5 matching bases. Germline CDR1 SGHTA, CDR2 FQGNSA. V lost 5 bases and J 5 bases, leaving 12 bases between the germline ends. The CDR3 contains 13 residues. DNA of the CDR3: TGTGCCAGCAGCACTAGATCGTGGGAGACCCAGTACTTC. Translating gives CASSTRSWETQYF.

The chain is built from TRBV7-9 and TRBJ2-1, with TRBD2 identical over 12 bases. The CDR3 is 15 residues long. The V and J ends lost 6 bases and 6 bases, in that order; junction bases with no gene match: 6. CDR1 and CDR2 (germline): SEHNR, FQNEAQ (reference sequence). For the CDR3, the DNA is TGTGCCAGCAGACACACTAGCGGGAGGATCAATGAGCAGTTCTTC. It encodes CASRHTSGRINEQFF.

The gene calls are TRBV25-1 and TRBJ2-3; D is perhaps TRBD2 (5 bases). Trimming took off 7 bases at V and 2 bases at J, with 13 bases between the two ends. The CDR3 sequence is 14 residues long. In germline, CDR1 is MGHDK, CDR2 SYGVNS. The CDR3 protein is CASTGNGFTDTQYF. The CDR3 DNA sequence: TGTGCCAGCACCGGGAACGGATTCACAGATACGCAGTATTTT.

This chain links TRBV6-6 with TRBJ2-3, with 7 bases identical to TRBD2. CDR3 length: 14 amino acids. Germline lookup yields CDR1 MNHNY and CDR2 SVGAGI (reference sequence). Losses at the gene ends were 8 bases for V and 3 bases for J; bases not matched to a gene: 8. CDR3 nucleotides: TGTGCCAGCGGAGAAGCGGGGTTGACAGATACGCAGTATTTT. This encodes CASGEAGLTDTQYF.

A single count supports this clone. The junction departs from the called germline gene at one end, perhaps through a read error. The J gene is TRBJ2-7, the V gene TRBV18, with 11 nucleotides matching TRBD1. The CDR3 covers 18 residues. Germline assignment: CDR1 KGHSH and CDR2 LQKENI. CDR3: CASSPSLAGTGGIYGQYF. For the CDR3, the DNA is TGTGCCAGCTCACCGTCACTGGCCGGGACAGGGGGGATTTACGGGCAGTACTTC.

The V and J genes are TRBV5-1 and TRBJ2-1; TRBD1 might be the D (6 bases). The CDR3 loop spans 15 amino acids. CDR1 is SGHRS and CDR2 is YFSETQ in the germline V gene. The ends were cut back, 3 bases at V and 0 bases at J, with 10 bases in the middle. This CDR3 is CASSSGQSSYNEQFF. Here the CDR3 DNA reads TGCGCCAGCAGCTCAGGACAGAGCTCCTACAATGAGCAGTTCTTC.

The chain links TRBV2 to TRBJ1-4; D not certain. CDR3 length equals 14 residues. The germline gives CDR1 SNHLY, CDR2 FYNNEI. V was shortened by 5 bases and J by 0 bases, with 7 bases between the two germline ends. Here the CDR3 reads CASSTATTNEKLFF. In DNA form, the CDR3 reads TGTGCCAGCAGTACAGCCACAACTAATGAAAAACTGTTTTTT.

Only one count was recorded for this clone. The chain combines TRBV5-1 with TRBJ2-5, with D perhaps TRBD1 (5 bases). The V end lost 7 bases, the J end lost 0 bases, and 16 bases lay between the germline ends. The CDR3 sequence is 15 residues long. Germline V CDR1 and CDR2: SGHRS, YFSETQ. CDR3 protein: CASHRTRANQETQYF. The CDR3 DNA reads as TGCGCCAGCCACCGGACACGGGCAAACCAAGAGACCCAGTACTTC.

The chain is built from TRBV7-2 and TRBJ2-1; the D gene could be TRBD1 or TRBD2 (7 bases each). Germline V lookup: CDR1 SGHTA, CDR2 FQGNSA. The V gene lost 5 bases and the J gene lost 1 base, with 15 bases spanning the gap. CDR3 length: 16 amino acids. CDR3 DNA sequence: TGTGCCAGCAGCCTAGGGGGCGGGGGTTCCTACAATGAGCAGTTCTTC. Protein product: CASSLGGGGSYNEQFF.

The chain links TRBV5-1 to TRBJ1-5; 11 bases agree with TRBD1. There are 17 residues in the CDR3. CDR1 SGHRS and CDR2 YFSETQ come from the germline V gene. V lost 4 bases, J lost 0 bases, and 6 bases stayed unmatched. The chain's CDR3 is CASSPGTGGNSNQPQHF. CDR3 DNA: TGCGCCAGCAGCCCGGGGACAGGGGGGAATAGCAATCAGCCCCAGCATTTT.

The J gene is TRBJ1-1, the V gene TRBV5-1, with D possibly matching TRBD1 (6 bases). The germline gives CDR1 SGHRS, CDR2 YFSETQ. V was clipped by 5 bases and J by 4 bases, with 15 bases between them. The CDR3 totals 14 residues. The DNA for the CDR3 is TGCGCCAGCAGTTGGGCGAGGGGGTCCACTGAAGCTTTCTTT. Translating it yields CASSWARGSTEAFF.

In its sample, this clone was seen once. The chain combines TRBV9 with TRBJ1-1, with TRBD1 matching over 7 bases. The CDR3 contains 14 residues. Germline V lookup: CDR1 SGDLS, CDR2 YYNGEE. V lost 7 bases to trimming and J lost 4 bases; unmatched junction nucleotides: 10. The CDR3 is CASGRQGRGTEAFF. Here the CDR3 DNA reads TGTGCCAGCGGACGACAGGGACGGGGCACTGAAGCTTTCTTT.

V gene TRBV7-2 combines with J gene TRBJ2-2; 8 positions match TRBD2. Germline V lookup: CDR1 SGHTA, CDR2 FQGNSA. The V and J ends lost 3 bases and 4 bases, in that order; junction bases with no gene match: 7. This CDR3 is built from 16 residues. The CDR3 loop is CASSFRAGAGTGELFF. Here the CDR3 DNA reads TGTGCCAGCAGCTTCAGAGCGGGAGCGGGCACCGGGGAGCTGTTTTTT.

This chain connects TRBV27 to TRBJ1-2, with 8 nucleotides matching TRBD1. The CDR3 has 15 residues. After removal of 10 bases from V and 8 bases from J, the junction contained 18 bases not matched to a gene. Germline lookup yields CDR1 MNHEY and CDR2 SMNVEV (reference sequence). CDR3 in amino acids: CATSLRGTGPRGYTF. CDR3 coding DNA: TGTGCCACTTCCCTCCGGGGGACAGGCCCTCGGGGCTACACCTTC.

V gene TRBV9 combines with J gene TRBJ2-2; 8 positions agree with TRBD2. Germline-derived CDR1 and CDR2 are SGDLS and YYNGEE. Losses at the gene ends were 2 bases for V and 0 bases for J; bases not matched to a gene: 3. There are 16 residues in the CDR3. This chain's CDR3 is CASSVRAGANTGELFF. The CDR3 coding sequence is TGTGCCAGCAGCGTCCGAGCGGGGGCGAACACCGGGGAGCTGTTTTTT.

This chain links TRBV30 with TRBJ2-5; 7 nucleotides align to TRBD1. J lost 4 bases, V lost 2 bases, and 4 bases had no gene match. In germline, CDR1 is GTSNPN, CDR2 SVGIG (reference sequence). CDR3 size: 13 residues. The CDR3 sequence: CAWSPTGVETQYF. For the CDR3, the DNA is TGTGCCTGGAGTCCTACAGGGGTAGAGACCCAGTACTTC.

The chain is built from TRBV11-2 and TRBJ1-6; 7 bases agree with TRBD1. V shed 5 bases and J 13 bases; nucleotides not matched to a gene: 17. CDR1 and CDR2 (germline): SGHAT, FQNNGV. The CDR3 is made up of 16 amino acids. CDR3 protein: CASSRGDSGSLWPLHF. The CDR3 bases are TGTGCCAGCAGCAGAGGGGACAGCGGGTCATTATGGCCCCTCCACTTT.

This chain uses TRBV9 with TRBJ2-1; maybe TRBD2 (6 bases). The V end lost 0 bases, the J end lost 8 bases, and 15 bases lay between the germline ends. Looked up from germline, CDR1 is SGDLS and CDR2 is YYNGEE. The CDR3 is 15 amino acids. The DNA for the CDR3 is TGTGCCAGCAGCGTAGGTGCGGGGCCGGGGGATGAGCAGTTCTTC. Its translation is CASSVGAGPGDEQFF. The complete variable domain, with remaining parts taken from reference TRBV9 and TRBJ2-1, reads DSGVTQTPKHLITATGQRVTLRCSPRSGDLSVYWYQQSLDQGLQFLIQYYNGEERAKGNILERFSAQQFPDLHSELNLSSLELGDSALYFCASSVGAGPGDEQFFGPGTRLTVL.

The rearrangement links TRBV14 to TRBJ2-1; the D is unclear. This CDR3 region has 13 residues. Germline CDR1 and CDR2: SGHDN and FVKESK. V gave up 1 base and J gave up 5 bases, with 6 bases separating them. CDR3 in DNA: TGTGCCAGCAGCCAAGGACTGAACAATGAGCAGTTCTTC. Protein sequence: CASSQGLNNEQFF.

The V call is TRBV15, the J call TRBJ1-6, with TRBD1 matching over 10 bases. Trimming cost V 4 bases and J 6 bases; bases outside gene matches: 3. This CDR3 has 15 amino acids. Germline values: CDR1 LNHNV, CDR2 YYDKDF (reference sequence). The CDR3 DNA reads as TGTGCCACCAGCATAGACAGGGGGCCTAATTCACCCCTCCACTTT. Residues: CATSIDRGPNSPLHF.

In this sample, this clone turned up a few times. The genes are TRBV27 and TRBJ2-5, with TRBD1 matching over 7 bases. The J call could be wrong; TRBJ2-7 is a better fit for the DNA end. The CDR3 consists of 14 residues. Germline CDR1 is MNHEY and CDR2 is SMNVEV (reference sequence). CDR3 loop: CASSPRQGTREQYF. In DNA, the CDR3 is TGTGCCAGCAGTCCGCGACAGGGTACCCGCGAGCAGTACTTC.

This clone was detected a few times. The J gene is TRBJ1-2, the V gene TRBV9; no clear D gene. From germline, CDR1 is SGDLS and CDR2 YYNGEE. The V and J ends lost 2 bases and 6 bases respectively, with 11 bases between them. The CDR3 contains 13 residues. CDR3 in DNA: TGTGCCAGCAGCGTGAGGGATCGGGATGGCTACACCTTC. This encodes CASSVRDRDGYTF. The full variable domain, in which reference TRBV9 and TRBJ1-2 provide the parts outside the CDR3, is DSGVTQTPKHLITATGQRVTLRCSPRSGDLSVYWYQQSLDQGLQFLIQYYNGEERAKGNILERFSAQQFPDLHSELNLSSLELGDSALYFCASSVRDRDGYTFGSGTRLTVV.

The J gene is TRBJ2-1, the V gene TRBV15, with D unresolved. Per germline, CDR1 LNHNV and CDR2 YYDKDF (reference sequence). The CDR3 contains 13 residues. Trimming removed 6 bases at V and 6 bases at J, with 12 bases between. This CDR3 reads CATSPLVLNEQFF. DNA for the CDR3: TGTGCCACCAGTCCGCTAGTCCTCAATGAGCAGTTCTTC.

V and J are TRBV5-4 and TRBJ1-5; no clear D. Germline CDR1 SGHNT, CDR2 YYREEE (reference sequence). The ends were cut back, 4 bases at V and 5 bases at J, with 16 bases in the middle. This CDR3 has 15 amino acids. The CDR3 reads CASSLGPGIDQPQHF. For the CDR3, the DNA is TGTGCCAGCAGCCTTGGGCCAGGTATAGATCAGCCCCAGCATTTT. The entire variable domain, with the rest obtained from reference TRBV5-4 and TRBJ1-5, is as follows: ETGVTQSPTHLIKTRGQQVTLRCSSQSGHNTVSWYQQALGQGPQFIFQYYREEENGRGNFPPRFSGLQFPNYSSELNVNALELDDSALYLCASSLGPGIDQPQHFGDGTRLSIL.

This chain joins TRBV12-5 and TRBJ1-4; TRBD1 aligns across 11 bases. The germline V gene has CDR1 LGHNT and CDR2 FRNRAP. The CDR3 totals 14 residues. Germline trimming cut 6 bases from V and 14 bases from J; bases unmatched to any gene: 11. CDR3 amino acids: CASGSGTGGGGLFF. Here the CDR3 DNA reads TGTGCTAGTGGCTCCGGGACAGGGGGGGGAGGGCTGTTTTTT.

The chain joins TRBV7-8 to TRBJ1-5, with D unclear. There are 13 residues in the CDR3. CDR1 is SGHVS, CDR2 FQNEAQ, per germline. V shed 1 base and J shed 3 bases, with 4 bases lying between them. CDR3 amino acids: CASSLDLNQPQHF. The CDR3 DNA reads TGTGCCAGCAGCTTAGATCTCAATCAGCCCCAGCATTTT.

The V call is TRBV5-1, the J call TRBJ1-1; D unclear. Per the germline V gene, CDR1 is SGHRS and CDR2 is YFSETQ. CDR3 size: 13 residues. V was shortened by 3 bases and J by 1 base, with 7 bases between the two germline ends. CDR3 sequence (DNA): TGCGCCAGCAGCTACGGAGAGAACACTGAAGCTTTCTTT. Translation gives CASSYGENTEAFF.